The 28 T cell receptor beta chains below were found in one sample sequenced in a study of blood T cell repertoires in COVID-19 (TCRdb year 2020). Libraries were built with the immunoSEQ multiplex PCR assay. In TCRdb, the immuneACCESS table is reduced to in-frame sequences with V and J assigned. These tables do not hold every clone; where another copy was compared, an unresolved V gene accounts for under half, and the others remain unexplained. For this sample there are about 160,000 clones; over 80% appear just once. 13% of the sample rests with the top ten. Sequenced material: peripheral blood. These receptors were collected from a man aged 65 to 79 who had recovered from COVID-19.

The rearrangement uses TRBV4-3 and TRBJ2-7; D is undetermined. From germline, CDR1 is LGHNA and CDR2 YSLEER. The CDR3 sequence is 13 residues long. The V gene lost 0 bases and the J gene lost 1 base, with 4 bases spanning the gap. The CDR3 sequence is CASSQDQSYEQYF. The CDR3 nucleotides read TGCGCCAGCAGCCAAGATCAGTCCTACGAGCAGTACTTC.

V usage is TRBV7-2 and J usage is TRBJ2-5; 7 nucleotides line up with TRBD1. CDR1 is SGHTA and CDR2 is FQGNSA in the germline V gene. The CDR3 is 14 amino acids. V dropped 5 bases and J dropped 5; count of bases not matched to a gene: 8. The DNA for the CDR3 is TGTGCCAGCAGCCCCCAGACAGGGACGGAGACCCAGTACTTC. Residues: CASSPQTGTETQYF.

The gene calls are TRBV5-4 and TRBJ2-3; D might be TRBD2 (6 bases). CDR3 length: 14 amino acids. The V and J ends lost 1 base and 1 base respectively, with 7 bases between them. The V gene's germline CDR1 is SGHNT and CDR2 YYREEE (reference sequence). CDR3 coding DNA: TGTGCCAGCAGCTTGCCGGGGGGCACAGATACGCAGTATTTT. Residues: CASSLPGGTDTQYF.

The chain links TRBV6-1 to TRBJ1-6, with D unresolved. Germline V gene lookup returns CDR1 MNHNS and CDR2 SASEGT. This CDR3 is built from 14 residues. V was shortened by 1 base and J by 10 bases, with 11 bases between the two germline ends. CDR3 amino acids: CASSEDLVSSPLHF. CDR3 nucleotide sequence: TGTGCCAGCAGTGAAGATCTCGTTAGCTCACCCCTCCACTTT.

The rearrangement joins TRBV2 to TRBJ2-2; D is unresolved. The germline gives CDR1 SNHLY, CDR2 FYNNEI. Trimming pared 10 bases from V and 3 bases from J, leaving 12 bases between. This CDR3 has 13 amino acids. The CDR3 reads CATQAGYTGELFF. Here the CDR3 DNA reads TGTGCCACCCAAGCCGGGTACACCGGGGAGCTGTTTTTT.

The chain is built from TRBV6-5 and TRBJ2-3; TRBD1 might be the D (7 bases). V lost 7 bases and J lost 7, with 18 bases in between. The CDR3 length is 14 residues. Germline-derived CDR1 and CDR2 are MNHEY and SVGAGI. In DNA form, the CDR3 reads TGTGCCAGCACCGACGGGCAGGGGGGTAATACGCAGTATTTT. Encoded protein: CASTDGQGGNTQYF.

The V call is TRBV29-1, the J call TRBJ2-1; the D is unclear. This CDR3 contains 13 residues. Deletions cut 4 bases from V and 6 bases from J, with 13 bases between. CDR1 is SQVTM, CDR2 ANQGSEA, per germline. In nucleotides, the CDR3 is TGCAGCGTTGGAATGGGCGTTTTCAATGAGCAGTTCTTC. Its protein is CSVGMGVFNEQFF.

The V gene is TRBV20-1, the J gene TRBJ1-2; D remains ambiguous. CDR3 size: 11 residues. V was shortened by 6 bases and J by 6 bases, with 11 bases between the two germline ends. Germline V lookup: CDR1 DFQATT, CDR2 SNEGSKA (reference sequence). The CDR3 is CSALRGNGYTF. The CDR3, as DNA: TGCAGTGCCCTTCGCGGGAATGGCTACACCTTC.

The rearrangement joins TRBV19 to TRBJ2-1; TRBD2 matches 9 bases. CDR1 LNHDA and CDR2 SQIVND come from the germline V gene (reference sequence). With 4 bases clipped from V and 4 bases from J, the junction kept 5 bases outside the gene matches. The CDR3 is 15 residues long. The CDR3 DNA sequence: TGTGCCAGTAGTACCACGACTAGCGGATACAATGAGCAGTTCTTC. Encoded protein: CASSTTTSGYNEQFF.

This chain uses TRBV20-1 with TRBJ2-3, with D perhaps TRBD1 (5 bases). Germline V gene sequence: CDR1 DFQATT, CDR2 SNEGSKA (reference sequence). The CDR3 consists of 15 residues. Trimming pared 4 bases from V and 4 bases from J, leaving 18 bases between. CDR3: CSANEGRAVPDTQYF. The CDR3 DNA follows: TGCAGTGCTAATGAAGGCAGGGCGGTTCCAGATACGCAGTATTTT.

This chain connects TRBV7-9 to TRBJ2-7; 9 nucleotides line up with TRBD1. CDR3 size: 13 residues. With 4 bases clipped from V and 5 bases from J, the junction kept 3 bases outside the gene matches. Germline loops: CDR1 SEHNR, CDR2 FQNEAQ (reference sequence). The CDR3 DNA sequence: TGTGCCAGCAGCTGGGACAGGGTAGACGAGCAGTACTTC. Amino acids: CASSWDRVDEQYF.

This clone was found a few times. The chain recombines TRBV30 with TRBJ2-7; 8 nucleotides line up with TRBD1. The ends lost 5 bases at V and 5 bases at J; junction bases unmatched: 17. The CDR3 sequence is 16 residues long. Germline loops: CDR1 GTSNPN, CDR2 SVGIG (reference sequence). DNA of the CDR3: TGTGCCTGGTCGAGTTTCGAGACAGGGGTTCGTAACGAGCAGTACTTC. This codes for CAWSSFETGVRNEQYF.

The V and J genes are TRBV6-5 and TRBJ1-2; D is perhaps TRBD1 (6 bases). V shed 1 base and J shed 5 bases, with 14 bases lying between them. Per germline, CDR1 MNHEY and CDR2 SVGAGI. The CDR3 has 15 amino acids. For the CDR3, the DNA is TGTGCCAGCAGTTACTATGGGGGCGCAAAATATGGCTACACCTTC. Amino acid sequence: CASSYYGGAKYGYTF.

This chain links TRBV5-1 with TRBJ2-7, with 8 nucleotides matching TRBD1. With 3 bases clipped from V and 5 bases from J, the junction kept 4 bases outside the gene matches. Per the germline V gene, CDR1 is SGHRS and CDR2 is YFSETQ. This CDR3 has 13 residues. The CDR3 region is CASSWTGNNEQYF. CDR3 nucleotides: TGCGCCAGCAGCTGGACAGGGAATAACGAGCAGTACTTC.

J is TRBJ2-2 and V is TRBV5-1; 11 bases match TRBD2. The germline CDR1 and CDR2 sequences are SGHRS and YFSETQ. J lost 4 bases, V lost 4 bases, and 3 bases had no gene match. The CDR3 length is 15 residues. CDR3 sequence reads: CASSQGLAGTGELFF. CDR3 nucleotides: TGCGCCAGCAGCCAAGGACTAGCGGGCACCGGGGAGCTGTTTTTT. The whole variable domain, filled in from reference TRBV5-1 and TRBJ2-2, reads KAGVTQTPRYLIKTRGQQVTLSCSPISGHRSVSWYQQTPGQGLQFLFEYFSETQRNKGNFPGRFSGRQFSNSRSEMNVSTLELGDSALYLCASSQGLAGTGELFFGEGSRLTVL.

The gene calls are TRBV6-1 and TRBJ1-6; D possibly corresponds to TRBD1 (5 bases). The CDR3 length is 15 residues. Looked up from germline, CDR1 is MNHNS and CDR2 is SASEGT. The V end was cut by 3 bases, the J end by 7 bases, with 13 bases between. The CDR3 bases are TGTGCCAGCAGTGAGCCGGGGAGGGGCAATTCACCCCTCCACTTT. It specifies CASSEPGRGNSPLHF.

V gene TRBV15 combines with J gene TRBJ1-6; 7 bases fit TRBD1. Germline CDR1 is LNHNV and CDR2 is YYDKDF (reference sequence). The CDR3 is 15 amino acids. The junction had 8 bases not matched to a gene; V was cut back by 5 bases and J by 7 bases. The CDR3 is CATSGSGTVNSPLHF. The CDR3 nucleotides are TGTGCCACCAGCGGCTCAGGGACAGTAAATTCACCCCTCCACTTT.

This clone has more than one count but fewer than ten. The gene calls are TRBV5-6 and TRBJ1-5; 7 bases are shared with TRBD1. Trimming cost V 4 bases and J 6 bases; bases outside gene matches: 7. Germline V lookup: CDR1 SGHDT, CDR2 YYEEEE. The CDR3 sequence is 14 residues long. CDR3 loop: CASSIGTVSQPQHF. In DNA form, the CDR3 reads TGTGCCAGCAGCATCGGGACAGTAAGTCAGCCCCAGCATTTT.

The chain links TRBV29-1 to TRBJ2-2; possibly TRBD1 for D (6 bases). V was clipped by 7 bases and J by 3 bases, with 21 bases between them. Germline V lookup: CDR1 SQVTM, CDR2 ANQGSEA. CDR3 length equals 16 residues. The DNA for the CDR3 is TGCAGCGCTCTAAAACAGGGCAGGATCGACACCGGGGAGCTGTTTTTT. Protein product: CSALKQGRIDTGELFF.

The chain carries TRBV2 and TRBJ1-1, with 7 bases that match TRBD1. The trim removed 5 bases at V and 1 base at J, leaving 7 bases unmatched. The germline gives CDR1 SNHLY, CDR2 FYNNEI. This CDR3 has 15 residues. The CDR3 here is CASSQLQGRNTEAFF. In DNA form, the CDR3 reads TGTGCCAGCAGTCAACTACAGGGGAGGAACACTGAAGCTTTCTTT.

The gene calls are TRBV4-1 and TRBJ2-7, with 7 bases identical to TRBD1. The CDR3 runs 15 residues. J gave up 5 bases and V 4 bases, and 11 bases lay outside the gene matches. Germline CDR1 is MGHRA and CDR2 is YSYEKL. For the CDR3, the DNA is TGCGCCAGCAGCCCCATAGACAGGGAATACAACGAGCAGTACTTC. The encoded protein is CASSPIDREYNEQYF.

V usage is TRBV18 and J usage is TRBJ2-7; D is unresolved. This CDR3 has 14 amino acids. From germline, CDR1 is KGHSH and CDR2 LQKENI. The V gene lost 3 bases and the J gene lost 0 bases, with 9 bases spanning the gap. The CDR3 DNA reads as TGTGCCAGCTCACCGAGCGAGAGCTCCTACGAGCAGTACTTC. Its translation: CASSPSESSYEQYF.

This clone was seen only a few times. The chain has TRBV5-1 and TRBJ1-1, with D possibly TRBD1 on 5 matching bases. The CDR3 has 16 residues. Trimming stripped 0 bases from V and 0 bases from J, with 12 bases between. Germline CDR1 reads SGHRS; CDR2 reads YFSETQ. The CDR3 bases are TGCGCCAGCAGCTTGGACGGAGGGGTAATGAACACTGAAGCTTTCTTT. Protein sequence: CASSLDGGVMNTEAFF.

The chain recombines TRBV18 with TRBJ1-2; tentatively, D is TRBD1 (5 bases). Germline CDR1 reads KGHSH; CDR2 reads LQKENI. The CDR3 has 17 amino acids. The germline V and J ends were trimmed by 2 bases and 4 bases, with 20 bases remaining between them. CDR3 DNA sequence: TGTGCCAGCTCACCAGGGACTCACGGCGACACTACCTATGGCTACACCTTC. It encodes CASSPGTHGDTTYGYTF. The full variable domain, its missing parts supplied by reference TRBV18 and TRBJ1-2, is NAGVMQNPRHLVRRRGQEARLRCSPMKGHSHVYWYRQLPEEGLKFMVYLQKENIIDESGMPKERFSAEFPKEGPSILRIQQVVRGDSAAYFCASSPGTHGDTTYGYTFGSGTRLTVV.

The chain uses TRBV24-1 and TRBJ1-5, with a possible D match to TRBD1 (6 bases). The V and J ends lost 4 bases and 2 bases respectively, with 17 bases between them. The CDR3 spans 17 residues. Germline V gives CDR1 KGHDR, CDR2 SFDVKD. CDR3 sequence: CATSDSQGTGGNQPQHF. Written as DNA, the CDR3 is TGTGCCACCAGTGACTCGCAGGGGACGGGTGGCAATCAGCCCCAGCATTTT.

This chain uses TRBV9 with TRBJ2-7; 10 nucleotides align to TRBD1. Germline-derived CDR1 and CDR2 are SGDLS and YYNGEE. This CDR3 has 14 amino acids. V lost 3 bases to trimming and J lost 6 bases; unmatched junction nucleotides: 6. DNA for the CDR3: TGTGCCAGCAGCGACCGGGACAGGGGAAGCGAGCAGTACTTC. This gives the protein CASSDRDRGSEQYF.

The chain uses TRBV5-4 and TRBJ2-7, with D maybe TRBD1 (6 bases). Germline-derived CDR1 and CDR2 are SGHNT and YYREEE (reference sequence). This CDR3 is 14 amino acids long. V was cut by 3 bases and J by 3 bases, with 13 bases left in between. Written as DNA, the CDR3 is TGTGCCAGCAGCTCAGGGGATGCGAGCTACGAGCAGTACTTC. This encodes CASSSGDASYEQYF.

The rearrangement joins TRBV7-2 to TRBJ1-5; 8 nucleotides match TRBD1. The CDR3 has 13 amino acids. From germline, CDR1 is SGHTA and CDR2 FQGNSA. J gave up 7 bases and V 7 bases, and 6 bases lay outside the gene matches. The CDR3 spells CASTPQGAQPQHF. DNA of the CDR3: TGTGCCAGCACCCCCCAGGGGGCCCAGCCCCAGCATTTT.